Sequencing of this T cell receptor (beta chain) was carried out in a study of tumor-infiltrating lymphocytes in primary liver carcinoma. Notes on the study in general: Blood fell significantly below tumors in its top-250-clone fraction (p = 0.039).

Unsorted bulk tissue, roughly 20-34 mg of it, served as the source for co-extraction of RNA and DNA. V gave up 4 bases and J gave up 0 bases, with 6 bases separating them. Germline V gene lookup returns CDR1 MNHNY and CDR2 SVGAGI (reference sequence). The CDR3 runs to 13 residues. Many counts were recorded for this clonotype. Antigen: not known. Starting from roughly 540 ng of total RNA, TCR beta cDNA was produced with a primer in the constant region. TCR beta libraries came from three nested multiplex PCR rounds using slightly modified ARM-PCR. Two initial PCR rounds of 10 to 11 cycles each paired TRBV1-TRBV30 forward primers with a C-beta reverse primer. TCRdb passed the multiplex PCR reads through MiXCR, listing each CDR3 protein once. Here the sample spans over 100,000 distinct CDR3 sequences, under 70% being singletons.

This chain connects TRBV6-6 to TRBJ1-2; D gene ambiguous. The sample consisted of tumor-adjacent normal liver tissue. The receptor's source is an older woman with primary liver carcinoma and hepatitis B virus infection. The CDR3 bases are TGTGCCAGCAGTTCAGCATCTAACTATGGCTACACCTTC. It codes for CASSSASNYGYTF.